A single sample gave rise to the 5 T cell receptor beta chains below, sequenced in a study of CD8 T cells in Susac syndrome. Reverse transcription of roughly 0.5 to 1 ug RNA was performed with random hexamers. Using its own MiXCR run on the immunoSEQ multiplex PCR reads, TCRdb lists one record per CDR3 protein. The sample contains over 130,000 distinct CDR3 sequences, 85% to 95% of which appear only once. Sequencing input: CD4+ T cells from PBMCs. The source is a human donor with Susac syndrome.

This sequence joins TRBV12-3 or TRBV12-4 and TRBJ1-2, with D possibly being TRBD1 (5 bases). The CDR3 is made up of 13 amino acids. V was shortened by 5 bases and J by 0 bases, with 7 bases between the two germline ends. The CDR3 coding sequence is TGTGCCAGCAGTCCGACAGCTAACTATGGCTACACCTTC. It yields the protein CASSPTANYGYTF.

This clonotype showed up just once. The chain links TRBV25-1 to TRBJ1-4; TRBD1 might be the D (6 bases). CDR3 length: 13 amino acids. V lost 4 bases and J 8 bases, leaving 11 bases between the germline ends. Per the germline V gene, CDR1 is MGHDK and CDR2 is SYGVNS. The chain's CDR3 is CASSGGAFEKLFF. The CDR3 DNA follows: TGTGCCAGCAGTGGGGGGGCCTTCGAAAAACTGTTTTTT.

V and J are TRBV7-9 and TRBJ2-7; D unclear. V shed 2 bases and J shed 6 bases, with 11 bases lying between them. This CDR3 comprises 13 residues. CDR1 and CDR2 (germline): SEHNR, FQNEAQ (reference sequence). The CDR3 protein is CASSLLGMSEQYF. The CDR3 bases are TGTGCCAGCAGCTTACTGGGGATGAGCGAGCAGTACTTC. The full variable domain, completed using reference TRBV7-9 and TRBJ2-7, is DTGVSQNPRHKITKRGQNVTFRCDPISEHNRLYWYRQTLGQGPEFLTYFQNEAQLEKSRLLSDRFSAERPKGSFSTLEIQRTEQGDSAMYLCASSLLGMSEQYFGPGTRLTVT.

The chain combines TRBV20-1 with TRBJ2-3, with D perhaps matching TRBD1 or TRBD2 (5 bases each). With 3 bases removed from V and 1 base from J, the gap between germline ends came to 11 bases. The CDR3 covers 14 residues. The germline CDR1 and CDR2 sequences are DFQATT and SNEGSKA (reference sequence). CDR3 DNA sequence: TGCAGTGCTAGTCGGGACGGGGGCACAGATACGCAGTATTTT. It encodes CSASRDGGTDTQYF.

The chain links TRBV20-1 to TRBJ2-7; 8 bases line up with TRBD2. The V gene's germline CDR1 is DFQATT and CDR2 SNEGSKA (reference sequence). Trimming took 3 bases from V and 4 from J; bases not matched to a gene: 8. The CDR3 spans 14 residues. CDR3 bases: TGCAGTGCTAGCGAGCCTAGCGGGCGATACGAGCAGTACTTC. This gives the protein CSASEPSGRYEQYF.